The 20 T cell receptor beta chains reported below all come from one sample, sequenced in a study of OX40 agonist ivuxolimab in advanced cancers. Library generation was performed with the immunoSEQ multiplex PCR assay. In TCRdb, the immuneACCESS table is reduced to in-frame sequences with V and J assigned. These tables do not hold every clone; where another copy was compared, an unresolved V gene accounts for under half, and the others remain unexplained. Across this sample there are 75,000 to 100,000 clones, with 84% seen only once. In total, the top ten clones hold 2.5% to 3% of the sample. The specimen comprised CD4+ or CD8+ T cells sorted from blood, sampled in a trial of the OX40 agonist ivuxolimab. The origin of the receptors is an adult with an advanced solid tumor such as melanoma, head and neck, liver or kidney cancer.

This chain connects TRBV5-4 to TRBJ1-1; TRBD1 is a possible D gene (5 bases). V lost 5 bases and J lost 0, with 20 bases in between. This CDR3 contains 17 residues. The germline V gene encodes CDR1 SGHNT and CDR2 YYREEE (reference sequence). The CDR3 DNA sequence: TGTGCCAGCAGTTTAACTTGGTGGGCAGGGATGAACACTGAAGCTTTCTTT. It codes for CASSLTWWAGMNTEAFF.

The V gene is TRBV19, the J gene TRBJ1-4, with 8 bases fitting TRBD1. CDR3 size: 14 residues. Per germline, CDR1 LNHDA and CDR2 SQIVND (reference sequence). The junction had 8 bases not matched to a gene; V was cut back by 4 bases and J by 10 bases. The CDR3 nucleotides read TGTGCCAGTAGTACCGGACAGGGTGTAGGAAAACTGTTTTTT. Residues: CASSTGQGVGKLFF.

V gene TRBV6-1 combines with J gene TRBJ2-1; either TRBD1 or TRBD2 may fit D (5 bases each). V gave up 6 bases and J gave up 2 bases, with 11 bases separating them. The CDR3 spans 14 residues. The germline V gene encodes CDR1 MNHNS and CDR2 SASEGT. CDR3 loop: CASRRGSPYNEQFF. In DNA form, the CDR3 reads TGTGCCAGCAGGAGGGGATCCCCCTACAATGAGCAGTTCTTC.

This clone was counted a few times. The chain links TRBV19 to TRBJ2-1; 12 nucleotides agree with TRBD1. Germline CDR1 is LNHDA and CDR2 is SQIVND (reference sequence). The V and J ends lost 0 bases and 8 bases, in that order; junction bases with no gene match: 8. This CDR3 has 17 residues. The CDR3 DNA follows: TGTGCCAGTAGTATAGATGGTCCGGGACAGGGGGCGGATGAGCAGTTCTTC. Protein: CASSIDGPGQGADEQFF.

The chain carries TRBV28 and TRBJ1-3, with D perhaps matching TRBD1 (5 bases). The ends were cut back, 5 bases at V and 0 bases at J, with 11 bases in the middle. Germline CDR1 reads MDHEN; CDR2 reads SYDVKM. The CDR3 runs to 15 residues. CDR3 residues: CASSGGESSGNTIYF. The CDR3 DNA follows: TGTGCCAGCAGTGGGGGAGAGAGCTCTGGAAACACCATATATTTT.

This sequence joins TRBV7-2 and TRBJ1-5; D not resolved. V was pared by 2 bases and J by 6 bases, with 11 bases between. CDR1 and CDR2 from the germline V gene are SGHTA and FQGNSA. The CDR3 extends over 14 amino acids. As DNA, the CDR3 is TGTGCCAGCAGCTTATTGGTCCGGGTTCAGCCCCAGCATTTT. It is translated as CASSLLVRVQPQHF.

This chain links TRBV19 with TRBJ1-5; 7 bases fit TRBD1. Germline V lookup: CDR1 LNHDA, CDR2 SQIVND (reference sequence). This CDR3 has 14 amino acids. Trimming removed 5 bases from V and 2 bases from J; junction bases left unmatched: 3. CDR3 sequence reads: CASSVTGGNQPQHF. CDR3 DNA: TGTGCCAGTAGTGTCACAGGGGGCAATCAGCCCCAGCATTTT.

The chain combines TRBV6-1 with TRBJ1-2; maybe TRBD1 (6 bases). This CDR3 contains 14 residues. CDR1 MNHNS and CDR2 SASEGT come from the germline V gene. Trimming removed 4 bases from V and 3 bases from J, with 12 bases in between. The CDR3 region has the DNA TGTGCCAGCAGTGTTCAGGGACATGACTATGGCTACACCTTC. Its protein is CASSVQGHDYGYTF.

The chain uses TRBV5-1 and TRBJ1-6, with 10 bases aligning to TRBD1. The ends lost 0 bases at V and 7 bases at J; junction bases unmatched: 4. CDR3 length: 16 residues. CDR1 and CDR2 from the germline V gene are SGHRS and YFSETQ. DNA of the CDR3: TGCGCCAGCAGCTTGGAGACAGGGGGCGAAAATTCACCCCTCCACTTT. Amino acid sequence: CASSLETGGENSPLHF.

This clone has a handful of counts. The chain joins TRBV7-3 to TRBJ2-1; possibly TRBD1 for D (6 bases). Deletions cut 5 bases from V and 0 bases from J, with 17 bases between. Germline CDR1 and CDR2: SGHTA and FQGTGA. The CDR3 loop spans 17 amino acids. The CDR3 spells CASSRTPTGGSYNEQFF. The CDR3 DNA reads as TGTGCCAGCAGCCGCACCCCGACAGGCGGCTCCTACAATGAGCAGTTCTTC.

The rearrangement joins TRBV10-2 to TRBJ1-3; TRBD1 might be the D (5 bases). Germline CDR1 and CDR2: WSHSY and SAAADI. There are 13 residues in the CDR3. V lost 2 bases to trimming and J lost 3 bases, with 5 bases between them. CDR3 in amino acids: CASSEGGGNTIYF. The CDR3 nucleotides read TGCGCCAGCAGTGAGGGGGGTGGAAACACCATATATTTT.

This chain joins TRBV13 and TRBJ2-7, with 7 bases that match TRBD1. The CDR3 length is 13 residues. V was pared by 4 bases and J by 5 bases, with 5 bases of the junction left unmatched. CDR1 and CDR2 (germline): PRHDT, FYEKMQ (reference sequence). In DNA, the CDR3 is TGTGCCAGCAGCTCGGACAGGCTCAACGAGCAGTACTTC. This sequence encodes CASSSDRLNEQYF.

The chain is built from TRBV11-2 and TRBJ2-7, with D perhaps being TRBD1 or TRBD2 (5 bases each). Trimming removed 2 bases from V and 7 bases from J, with 15 bases in between. This CDR3 has 14 amino acids. Germline CDR1 and CDR2: SGHAT and FQNNGV. DNA of the CDR3: TGTGCCAGCAGCTTAACCCCGGGGCTGGGGGAGCAGTACGTC. Amino acid sequence: CASSLTPGLGEQYV.

This clone was observed a handful of times. The chain recombines TRBV7-9 with TRBJ2-2; the D is unclear. The ends were cut back, 5 bases at V and 0 bases at J, with 7 bases in the middle. The CDR3 covers 14 residues. Germline CDR1 is SEHNR and CDR2 is FQNEAQ (reference sequence). CDR3 in amino acids: CASSPTANTGELFF. CDR3 nucleotide sequence: TGTGCCAGCAGCCCTACAGCGAACACCGGGGAGCTGTTTTTT.

This clone was detected once. This chain connects TRBV5-1 to TRBJ2-1; the match to TRBD1 covers 8 bases. J lost 9 bases, V lost 4 bases, and 15 bases had no gene match. CDR1 and CDR2 (germline): SGHRS, YFSETQ. This CDR3 is built from 16 residues. The CDR3 nucleotides read TGCGCCAGCAGCCAAGGACAGGGAGCGCGTAATAGTGAGCAGTTCTTC. Its translation is CASSQGQGARNSEQFF.

The genes are TRBV30 and TRBJ1-2; 7 nucleotides line up with TRBD1. This CDR3 region has 12 residues. CDR1 and CDR2 (germline): GTSNPN, SVGIG (reference sequence). V shed 7 bases and J 8 bases; nucleotides not matched to a gene: 10. The CDR3 loop reads CASSEGAWGYTF. The CDR3 DNA is TGTGCCTCGTCGGAGGGGGCGTGGGGCTACACCTTC.

This clone was picked up one time. V usage is TRBV5-5 and J usage is TRBJ1-5; no firm D call. The CDR3 loop spans 14 amino acids. Per the germline V gene, CDR1 is SGHKS and CDR2 is YYEKEE (reference sequence). V dropped 0 bases and J dropped 9 bases, with 13 bases sitting between them. CDR3 sequence (DNA): TGTGCCAGCAGCTTGGAGTGGCTGATCGGGCCCCAGCATTTT. Its protein is CASSLEWLIGPQHF.

The chain recombines TRBV2 with TRBJ1-5; 7 bases map to TRBD1. The CDR3 is made up of 13 amino acids. Germline lookup yields CDR1 SNHLY and CDR2 FYNNEI. V shed 7 bases and J 2 bases; nucleotides not matched to a gene: 2. The CDR3 bases are TGTGCCAGCAATACAGGGGGCAATCAGCCCCAGCATTTT. Protein sequence: CASNTGGNQPQHF.

The rearrangement links TRBV11-2 to TRBJ2-3; D may match TRBD1 or TRBD2 (6 bases each). CDR1 is SGHAT, CDR2 FQNNGV, per germline. The CDR3 is 17 residues long. Between the trimmed V and J ends, which lost 5 bases and 1 base, there was a span of 19 bases. The CDR3 nucleotides read TGTGCCAGCAGCCGAGGGGACCGGGGGCAAGGCACAGATACGCAGTATTTT. Translation gives CASSRGDRGQGTDTQYF.

This sequence joins TRBV28 and TRBJ1-5; possible D gene TRBD1, 5 bases. The CDR3 sequence is 12 residues long. Trimming removed 10 bases at V and 6 bases at J, with 13 bases between. From germline, CDR1 is MDHEN and CDR2 SYDVKM. In nucleotides, the CDR3 is TGTGCCACCTGGGGCGGGGGTCAGCCCCAGCATTTT. It is translated as CATWGGGQPQHF.